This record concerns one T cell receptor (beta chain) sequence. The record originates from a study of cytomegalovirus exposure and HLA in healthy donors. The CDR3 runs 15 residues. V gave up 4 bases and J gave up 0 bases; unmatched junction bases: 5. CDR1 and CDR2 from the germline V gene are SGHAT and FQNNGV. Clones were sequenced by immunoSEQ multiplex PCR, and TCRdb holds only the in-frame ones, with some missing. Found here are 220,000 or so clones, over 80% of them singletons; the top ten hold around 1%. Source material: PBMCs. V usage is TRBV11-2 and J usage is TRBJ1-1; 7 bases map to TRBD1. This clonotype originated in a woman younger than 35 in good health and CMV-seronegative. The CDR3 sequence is CASSSQGIMNTEAFF. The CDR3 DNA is TGTGCCAGCAGCTCACAGGGGATCATGAACACTGAAGCTTTCTTT.